Shown below are 4 T cell receptor beta chains from a single sample sequenced in a study of human T cells and chemical hapten exposure. The time point was: patch test 2, 6 weeks after DPC sensitization. Specified treatment: therapeutic diphenylcyclopropenone sensitization with weekly scalp DPC. Using its own MiXCR run on the RACE reads, TCRdb lists one record per CDR3 protein. This table has 84,000 or so distinct CDR3 sequences, about a tenth appearing once. The sequencing here drew on whole blood, taken in connection with sensitization to the hapten diphenylcyclopropenone (DPC). Receptor source: a woman in her 30s with alopecia areata. Some clones in this sample may be carry-over from other donors' samples.

This clonotype has only a few counts. This chain links TRBV6-5 with TRBJ2-7; a weak D match, TRBD1 (6 bases). The germline V gene has CDR1 MNHEY and CDR2 SVGAGI. CDR3 length: 15 residues. The ends were cut back, 0 bases at V and 6 bases at J, with 15 bases in the middle. CDR3 amino acids: CASSYSSYPGVEQYF. The CDR3 DNA is TGTGCCAGCAGTTACTCCTCCTACCCAGGGGTCGAGCAGTACTTC.

This clonotype was seen a few times. The chain uses TRBV20-1 and TRBJ1-1, with D maybe TRBD1 (5 bases). The length of the CDR3 is 11 residues. The germline CDR1 and CDR2 sequences are DFQATT and SNEGSKA (reference sequence). Trimming removed 5 bases from V and 8 bases from J, with 12 bases in between. CDR3 residues: CSAQQDWEAFF. The CDR3, as DNA: TGCAGTGCTCAACAGGATTGGGAAGCTTTCTTT.

Here the CDR3 reads CSASGLAVYNEQFF. CDR3 sequence (DNA): TGCAGTGCCTCGGGACTAGCGGTTTACAATGAGCAGTTCTTC. The rearrangement links TRBV20-1 to TRBJ2-1; 11 nucleotides agree with TRBD2. The germline gives CDR1 DFQATT, CDR2 SNEGSKA (reference sequence). The CDR3 is 14 amino acids. V lost 6 bases and J lost 4; bases outside the gene matches: 5.

The sample holds a few counts of this clonotype. The chain combines TRBV6-1 with TRBJ2-3; D is unresolved. Germline V gives CDR1 MNHNS, CDR2 SASEGT. Trimming took 5 bases from V and 3 from J, leaving 9 bases between them. This CDR3 comprises 13 residues. CDR3 amino acids: CASSRVATDTQYF. The CDR3 DNA reads as TGTGCCAGCAGTAGAGTAGCAACAGATACGCAGTATTTT.